This T cell receptor (beta chain) was found in a study of identical twins' blood T cells. TCRdb fed the 5' RACE reads into MiXCR, producing one record per CDR3 protein. The sample has hundreds of thousands of distinct CDR3 sequences, about 28% seen once. Looked up from germline, CDR1 is MNHEY and CDR2 is SVGAGI. CDR3 length equals 13 residues. Trimming removed 4 bases from V and 5 bases from J, with 11 bases in between. Sequenced material: PBMCs. The clonotype originates from a woman aged 18-55 years in good health. The chain links TRBV6-5 to TRBJ1-1, with D possibly matching TRBD1 (6 bases). In DNA form, the CDR3 reads TGTGCCAGCAGTTGCCCAGGGGCGACTGAAGCTTTCTTT. Its translation: CASSCPGATEAFF.